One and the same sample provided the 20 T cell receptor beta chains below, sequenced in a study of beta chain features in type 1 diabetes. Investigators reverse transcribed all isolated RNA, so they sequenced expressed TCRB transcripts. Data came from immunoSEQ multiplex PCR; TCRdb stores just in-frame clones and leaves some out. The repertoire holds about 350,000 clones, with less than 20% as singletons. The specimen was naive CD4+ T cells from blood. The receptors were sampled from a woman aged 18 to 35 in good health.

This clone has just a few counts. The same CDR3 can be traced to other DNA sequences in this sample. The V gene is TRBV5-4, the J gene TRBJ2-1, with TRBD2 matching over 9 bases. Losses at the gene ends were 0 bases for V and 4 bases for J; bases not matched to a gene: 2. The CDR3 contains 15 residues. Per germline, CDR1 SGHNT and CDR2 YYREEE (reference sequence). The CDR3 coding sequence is TGTGCCAGCAGCTTGGGGCTAGCGGGGTACAATGAGCAGTTCTTC. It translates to CASSLGLAGYNEQFF.

CDR3 sequence (DNA): TGTGCCAGCAGCGAGGGGATAGTGCACGAGCAGTACTTC. It codes for CASSEGIVHEQYF. The chain employs TRBV9 and TRBJ2-7, with TRBD1 as a possible D gene (5 bases). The CDR3 loop spans 13 amino acids. Germline assignment: CDR1 SGDLS and CDR2 YYNGEE. Trimming pared 3 bases from V and 5 bases from J, leaving 12 bases between.

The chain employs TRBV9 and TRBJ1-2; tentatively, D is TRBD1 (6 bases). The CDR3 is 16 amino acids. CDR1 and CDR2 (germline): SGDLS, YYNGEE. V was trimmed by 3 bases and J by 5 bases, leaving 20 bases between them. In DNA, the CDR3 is TGTGCCAGCAGCGGAGGGCCGGACAGTTGGGGATATGGCTACACCTTC. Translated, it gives CASSGGPDSWGYGYTF.

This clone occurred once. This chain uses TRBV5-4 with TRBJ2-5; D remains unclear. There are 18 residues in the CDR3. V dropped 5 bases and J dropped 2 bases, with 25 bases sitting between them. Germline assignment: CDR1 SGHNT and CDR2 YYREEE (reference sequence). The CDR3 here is CASSRKVAAELIQETQYF. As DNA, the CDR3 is TGTGCCAGCAGTCGTAAAGTGGCCGCGGAACTAATTCAAGAGACCCAGTACTTC.

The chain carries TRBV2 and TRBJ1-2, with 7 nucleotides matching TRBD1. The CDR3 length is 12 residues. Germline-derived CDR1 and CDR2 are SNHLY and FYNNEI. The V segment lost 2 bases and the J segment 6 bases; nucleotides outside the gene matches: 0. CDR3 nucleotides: TGTGCCAGCAGTGAACAGGGGGATGGCTACACCTTC. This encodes CASSEQGDGYTF.

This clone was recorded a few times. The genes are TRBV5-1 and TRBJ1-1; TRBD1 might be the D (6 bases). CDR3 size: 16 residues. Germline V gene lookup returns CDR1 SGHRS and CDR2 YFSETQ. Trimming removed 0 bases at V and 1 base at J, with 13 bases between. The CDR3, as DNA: TGCGCCAGCAGCTTGGTAACAGGGAGCAGGAACACTGAAGCTTTCTTT. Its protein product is CASSLVTGSRNTEAFF.

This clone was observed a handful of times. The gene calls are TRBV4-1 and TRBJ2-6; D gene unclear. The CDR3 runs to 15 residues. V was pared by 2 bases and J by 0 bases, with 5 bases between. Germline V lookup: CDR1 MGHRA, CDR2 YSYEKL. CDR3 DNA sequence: TGCGCCAGCAGCCAACCGAGCTCTGGGGCCAACGTCCTGACTTTC. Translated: CASSQPSSGANVLTF.

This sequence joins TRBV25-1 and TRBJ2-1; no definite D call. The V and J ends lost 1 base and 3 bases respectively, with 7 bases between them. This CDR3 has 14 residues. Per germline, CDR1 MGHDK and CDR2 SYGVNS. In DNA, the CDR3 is TGTGCCAGCAGTGAATGGAGCAGCTACAATGAGCAGTTCTTC. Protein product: CASSEWSSYNEQFF.

The CDR3 bases are TGTGCCGTGAGGGCCAATGACTATGGCTACACCTTC. The encoded protein is CAVRANDYGYTF. J is TRBJ1-2 and V is TRBV6-5; D ambiguous. Per germline, CDR1 MNHEY and CDR2 SVGAGI. The V end lost 11 bases, the J end lost 3 bases, and 13 bases lay between the germline ends. This CDR3 has 12 residues.

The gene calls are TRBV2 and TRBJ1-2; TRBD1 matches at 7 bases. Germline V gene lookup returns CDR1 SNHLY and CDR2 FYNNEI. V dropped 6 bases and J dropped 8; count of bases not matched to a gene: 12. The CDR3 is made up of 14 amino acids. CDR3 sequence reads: CASRGTGTAEGYTF. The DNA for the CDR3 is TGTGCCAGCAGGGGCACCGGGACAGCGGAAGGCTACACCTTC.

CDR3 nucleotide sequence: TGTGCCAGCAGCCGGCACGGGGGCTCCTACAATGAGCAGTTCTTC. It encodes CASSRHGGSYNEQFF. The chain uses TRBV14 and TRBJ2-1; possible D gene TRBD2, 6 bases. Germline V gene lookup returns CDR1 SGHDN and CDR2 FVKESK. This CDR3 comprises 15 residues. Trimming stripped 4 bases from V and 0 bases from J, with 10 bases between. The full variable domain, completed using reference TRBV14 and TRBJ2-1, is EAGVTQFPSHSVIEKGQTVTLRCDPISGHDNLYWYRRVMGKEIKFLLHFVKESKQDESGMPNNRFLAERTGGTYSTLKVQPAELEDSGVYFCASSRHGGSYNEQFFGPGTRLTVL.

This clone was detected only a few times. The CDR3: CSGIEDTQYF. Written as DNA, the CDR3 is TGCAGTGGAATAGAGGATACGCAGTATTTT. V is TRBV20-1 and J is TRBJ2-3; D is uncertain. The germline V gene has CDR1 DFQATT and CDR2 SNEGSKA (reference sequence). Trimming removed 7 bases from V and 6 bases from J, with 8 bases in between. This CDR3 is built from 10 residues.

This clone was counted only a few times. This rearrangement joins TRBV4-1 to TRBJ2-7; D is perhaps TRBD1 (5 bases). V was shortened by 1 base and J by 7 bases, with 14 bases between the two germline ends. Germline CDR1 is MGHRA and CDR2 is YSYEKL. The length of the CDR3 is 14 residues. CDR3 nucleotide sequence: TGCGCCAGCAGCCAAGTTGTCAGGGCTAGTGAGCAGTACTTC. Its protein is CASSQVVRASEQYF.

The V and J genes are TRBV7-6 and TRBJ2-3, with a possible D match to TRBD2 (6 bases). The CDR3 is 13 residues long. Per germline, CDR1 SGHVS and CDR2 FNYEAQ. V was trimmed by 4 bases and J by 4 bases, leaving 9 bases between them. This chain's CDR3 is CASSSREADTQYF. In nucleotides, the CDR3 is TGTGCCAGCAGCTCGCGGGAAGCAGATACGCAGTATTTT. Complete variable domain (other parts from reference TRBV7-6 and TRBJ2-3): GAGVSQSPRYKVTKRGQDVALRCDPISGHVSLYWYRQALGQGPEFLTYFNYEAQQDKSGLPNDRFSAERPEGSISTLTIQRTEQRDSAMYRCASSSREADTQYFGPGTRLTVL.

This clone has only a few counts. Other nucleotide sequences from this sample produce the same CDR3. CDR3 protein: CASSPLSYEQYF. Here the CDR3 DNA reads TGTGCCAGCAGTCCCCTAAGCTACGAGCAGTACTTC. This rearrangement joins TRBV2 to TRBJ2-7; no clear D. Trimming left V 5 bases short and J 3 bases short, with 8 bases between. Germline V gene lookup returns CDR1 SNHLY and CDR2 FYNNEI. The CDR3 consists of 12 residues.

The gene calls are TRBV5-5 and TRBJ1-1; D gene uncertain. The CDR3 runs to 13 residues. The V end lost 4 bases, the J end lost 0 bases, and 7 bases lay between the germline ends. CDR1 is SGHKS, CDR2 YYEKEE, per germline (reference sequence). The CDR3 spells CASSGGVNTEAFF. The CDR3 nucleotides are TGTGCCAGCAGCGGCGGGGTGAACACTGAAGCTTTCTTT. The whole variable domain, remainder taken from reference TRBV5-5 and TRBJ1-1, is DAGVTQSPTHLIKTRGQQVTLRCSPISGHKSVSWYQQVLGQGPQFIFQYYEKEERGRGNFPDRFSARQFPNYSSELNVNALLLGDSALYLCASSGGVNTEAFFGQGTRLTVV.

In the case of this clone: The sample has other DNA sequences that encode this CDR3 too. The CDR3 reads CASSLGGGTYEQYF. The CDR3 nucleotides are TGCGCCAGCAGCTTGGGCGGGGGAACCTACGAGCAGTACTTC. V and J are TRBV5-1 and TRBJ2-7, with 7 bases fitting TRBD2. CDR1 and CDR2 (germline): SGHRS, YFSETQ. CDR3 length: 14 residues. J was trimmed by 2 bases and V by 0 bases; bases with no gene match: 2.

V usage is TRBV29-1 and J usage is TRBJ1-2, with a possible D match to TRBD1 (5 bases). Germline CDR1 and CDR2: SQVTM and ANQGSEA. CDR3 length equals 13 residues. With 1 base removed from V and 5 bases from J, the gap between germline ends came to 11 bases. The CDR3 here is CSVEAHGGYGYTF. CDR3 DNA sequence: TGCAGCGTTGAAGCCCACGGGGGATATGGCTACACCTTC.

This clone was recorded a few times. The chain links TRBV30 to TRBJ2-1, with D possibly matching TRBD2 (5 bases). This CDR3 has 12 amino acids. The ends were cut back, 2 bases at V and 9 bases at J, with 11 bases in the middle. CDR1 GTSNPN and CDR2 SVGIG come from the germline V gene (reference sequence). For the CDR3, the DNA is TGTGCCTGGAGTCCGTGGGCGGGTGAGCAGTTCTTC. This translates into CAWSPWAGEQFF.

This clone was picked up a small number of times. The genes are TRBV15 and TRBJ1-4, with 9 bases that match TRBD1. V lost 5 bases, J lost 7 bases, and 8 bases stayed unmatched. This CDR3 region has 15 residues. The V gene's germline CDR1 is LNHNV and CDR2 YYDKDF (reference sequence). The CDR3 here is CATSPPGQGREKLFF. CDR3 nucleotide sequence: TGTGCCACCAGCCCCCCCGGACAGGGGCGTGAAAAACTGTTTTTT.